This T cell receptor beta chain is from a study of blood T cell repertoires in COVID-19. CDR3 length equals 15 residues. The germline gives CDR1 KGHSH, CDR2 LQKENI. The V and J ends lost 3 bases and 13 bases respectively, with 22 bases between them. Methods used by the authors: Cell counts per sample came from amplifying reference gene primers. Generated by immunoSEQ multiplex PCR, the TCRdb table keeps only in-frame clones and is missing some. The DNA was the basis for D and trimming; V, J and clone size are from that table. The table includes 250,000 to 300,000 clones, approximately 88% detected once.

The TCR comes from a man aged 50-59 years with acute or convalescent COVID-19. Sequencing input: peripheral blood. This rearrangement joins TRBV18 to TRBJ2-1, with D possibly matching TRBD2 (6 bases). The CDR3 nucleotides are TGTGCCAGCTCACCCCTTCGGGAGTCCACTGGGGTACAGTTCTTC. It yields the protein CASSPLRESTGVQFF.